Presented here are 8 T cell receptor beta chains from one specimen sequenced in a study of tumor and adjacent non-tumor tissue in lung cancer (dated by TCRdb to 2016 to 2019). Receptor amplification or capture employed multiplex PCR. Reads for this sample came from an Illumina HiSeq 2500. TCRbeta libraries were built by three rounds of nested PCR using primers (Table S4), following protocols modified from ARM-PCR. TCRdb reworked the public reads: Q25 trimming with fastp, MiXCR clone assembly, productive beta chains retained. A single entry per CDR3 protein holds the most common genes and DNA from its merged rows. Counted in this sample were some 93,000 distinct CDR3 sequences; approximately 70% of them appeared once. Clones ranked in the top ten supply around 16% of the sample. Bulk unsorted tissue served as the source for RNA extraction, and RNA quality was assessed using a NanoDrop ND-1000 and an Agilent 2100.

Material for sequencing was lung tumor tissue. The receptor source for this set is a man aged 55 to 69 with non-small cell lung cancer.

The V and J genes are TRBV29-1 and TRBJ2-2; the match to TRBD2 covers 7 bases. The V segment lost 4 bases and the J segment 9 bases; nucleotides outside the gene matches: 14. The CDR3 runs to 15 residues. CDR1 and CDR2 from the germline V gene are SQVTM and ANQGSEA. This CDR3 reads CSVVLGAGACRELFF. The CDR3 DNA reads as TGCAGCGTTGTCCTGGGTGCGGGAGCTTGTCGGGAGCTGTTTTTT.

The table lists this clonotype with a count of one. Relative to the germline gene, one junction end is altered; a read error may explain this. The chain employs TRBV4-3 and TRBJ2-2; possible D gene TRBD2, 5 bases. Germline CDR1 reads LGHNA; CDR2 reads YSLEER. The CDR3 consists of 16 residues. CDR3 sequence (DNA): TGCGCCAGCAGCCAAGCGGAGCAGGCAGTCCCCGGGGAGCTGTTTTTC. Translation: CASSQAEQAVPGELFF.

Of note for this clonotype: Compared with germline, one end of the junction differs, possibly owing to a read error. This rearrangement joins TRBV6-2 or TRBV6-3 to TRBJ2-3; tentatively, D is TRBD1 (6 bases). CDR1 and CDR2 (germline): MNHEY, SVGEGT. CDR3 length: 20 amino acids. CDR3: CASSANHGQFTNSSTDTQYF. CDR3 in DNA: TGTGCCAGCAGTGCAAATCATGGACAGTTCACTAACTCTAGCACAGATACGCAGTACTTT.

This clonotype has just one count. A much larger clone sits a single nucleotide away, making a read error possible. The chain combines TRBV7-8 with TRBJ2-7; 10 nucleotides line up with TRBD2. The CDR3 sequence is 15 residues long. Germline CDR1 and CDR2: SGHVS and FQNEAQ. The CDR3 spells CASILASGSSYEQYF. DNA for the CDR3: TGTGCCAGCATCTTAGCTAGCGGGAGCAGCTACGAGCAGTACTTC. Complete variable domain (other parts from reference TRBV7-8 and TRBJ2-7): GAGVSQSPRYKVAKRGQDVALRCDPISGHVSLFWYQQALGQGPEFLTYFQNEAQLDKSGLPSDRFFAERPEGSVSTLKIQRTQQEDSAVYLCASILASGSSYEQYFGPGTRLTVT.

Concerning this clonotype itself: A much larger clone lies one base from this, so it may be a read error. The chain is built from TRBV4-2 and TRBJ2-2; 10 bases fit TRBD2. The germline CDR1 and CDR2 sequences are LGHNA and YNFKEQ. The CDR3 extends over 16 amino acids. The CDR3 loop reads CASSHPIAGGTRELFF. CDR3 coding DNA: TGTGCCAGCAGCCATCCAATAGCGGGAGGCACCAGGGAGCTGTTTTTT.

This clonotype was picked up a small number of times. V usage is TRBV5-1 and J usage is TRBJ2-1, with 7 bases that match TRBD1. Germline CDR1 SGHRS, CDR2 YFSETQ. The CDR3 is 16 residues long. The trim removed 5 bases at V and 0 bases at J, leaving 8 bases unmatched. The CDR3 region has the DNA TGCGCCAGCAGATACCTAACAGGGGTCTCCTACAATGAGCAGTTCTTC. Its protein is CASRYLTGVSYNEQFF.

A word on this clonotype: A read error is likely, as this CDR3 ends without the conserved phenylalanine or tryptophan. The rearrangement links TRBV6-6 to TRBJ1-1; 7 nucleotides line up with TRBD1. CDR1 and CDR2 from the germline V gene are MNHNY and SVGAGI (reference sequence). This CDR3 spans 15 amino acids. Germline trimming cut 6 bases from V and 1 base from J; bases unmatched to any gene: 8. This chain's CDR3 is CASRPNTGANTEAFY. CDR3 nucleotide sequence: TGTGCCAGCAGACCAAATACAGGGGCGAACACTGAAGCTTTCTAT.

Remarks on this clonotype: Given a much more abundant clone one base away, this may be a read error. The V and J genes are TRBV25-1 and TRBJ2-7; TRBD1 matches at 9 bases. The junction had 5 bases not matched to a gene; V was cut back by 3 bases and J by 2 bases. The CDR3 has 15 amino acids. The germline V gene has CDR1 MGHDK and CDR2 SYGVNS. CDR3 sequence: CASSDTRQGAYEQYF. CDR3 bases: TGTGCCAGCAGTGACACACGACAGGGGGCCTACGAGCAGTACTTC.